This T cell receptor beta chain derives from a study of PD-1 blockade in mismatch repair-deficient tumors. Background on the study: Enrolled about 2012-2016, patients had progressing, pretreated mismatch repair-deficient cancers of 12 to 13 types. Study observations and caveats: After pembrolizumab, tumor-resident clones rose rapidly, then generally contracted before radiologic responses.

This clone was detected only a few times. The antigen remains unidentified. This table comes from immunoSEQ multiplex PCR, and its TCRdb copy is limited to in-frame clones, with some not included. This table has some 66,000 clones, around 88% appearing once. Mismatch repair deficiency was confirmed in all patients, by PCR or immunohistochemistry. The CDR3 is 12 residues long. V dropped 10 bases and J dropped 4 bases, with 13 bases sitting between them. The germline V gene has CDR1 SNHLY and CDR2 FYNNEI. The rearrangement joins TRBV2 to TRBJ1-2, with D maybe TRBD1 (6 bases). Specimen: peripheral blood, collected 52 weeks after starting pembrolizumab. This receptor was identified in an adult with mismatch repair-deficient cancer. This CDR3 reads CAIKGGGYGYTF. CDR3 sequence (DNA): TGTGCCATAAAGGGAGGGGGCTATGGCTACACCTTC.